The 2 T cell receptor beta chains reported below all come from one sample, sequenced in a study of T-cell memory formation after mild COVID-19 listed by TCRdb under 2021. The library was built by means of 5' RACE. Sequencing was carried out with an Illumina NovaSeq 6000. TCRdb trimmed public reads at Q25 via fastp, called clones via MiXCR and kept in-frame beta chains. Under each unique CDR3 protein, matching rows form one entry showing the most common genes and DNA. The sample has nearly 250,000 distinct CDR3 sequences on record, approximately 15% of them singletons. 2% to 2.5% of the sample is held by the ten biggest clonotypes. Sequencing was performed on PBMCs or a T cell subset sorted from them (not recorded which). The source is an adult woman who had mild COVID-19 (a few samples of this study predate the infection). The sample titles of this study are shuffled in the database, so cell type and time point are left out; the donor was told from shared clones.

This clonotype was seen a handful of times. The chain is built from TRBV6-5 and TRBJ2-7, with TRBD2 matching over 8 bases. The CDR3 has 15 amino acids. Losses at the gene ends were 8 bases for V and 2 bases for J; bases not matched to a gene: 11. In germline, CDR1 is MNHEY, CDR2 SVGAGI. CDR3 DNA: TGTGCCAGCTCCCAGCGGGAGTACGGGACCTACGAGCAGTACTTC. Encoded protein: CASSQREYGTYEQYF.

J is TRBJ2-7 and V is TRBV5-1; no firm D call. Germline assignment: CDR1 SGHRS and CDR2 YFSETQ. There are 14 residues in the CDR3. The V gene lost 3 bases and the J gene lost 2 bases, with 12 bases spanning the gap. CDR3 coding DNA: TGCGCCAGCAGCTCCCTCGCGGCCCCCTACGAGCAGTACTTC. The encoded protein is CASSSLAAPYEQYF.